The 21 T cell receptor beta chains below all came from one sample that was sequenced in a study of T cell responses to AZD1222 COVID-19 vaccine. Using immunoSEQ multiplex PCR, the repertoire was profiled, and TCRdb retains in-frame clones only, with some absent. Of about 120,000 clones in the sample, about 89% were seen once. Sample: peripheral blood, taken on day 0 of AZD1222 vaccination. The receptors were sampled from an adult in good health.

The chain couples TRBV7-6 to TRBJ2-3; unclear D gene. Deletions cut 5 bases from V and 3 bases from J, with 15 bases between. The CDR3 contains 15 residues. Germline V gene lookup returns CDR1 SGHVS and CDR2 FNYEAQ. CDR3 nucleotide sequence: TGTGCCAGCAGCGGCGCGGCTCAGAGGACAGATACGCAGTATTTT. Its translation: CASSGAAQRTDTQYF.

The V and J genes are TRBV7-8 and TRBJ1-6; D uncertain. CDR3 size: 16 residues. Germline V gene sequence: CDR1 SGHVS, CDR2 FQNEAQ. V was shortened by 2 bases and J by 10 bases, with 18 bases between the two germline ends. The CDR3 spells CASSLQVLGSGSPLHF. In DNA, the CDR3 is TGTGCCAGCAGCTTACAGGTTTTAGGGTCAGGATCACCCCTCCACTTT.

This sequence joins TRBV6-5 and TRBJ1-5; 8 bases fit TRBD1. The germline gives CDR1 MNHEY, CDR2 SVGAGI. Unmatched junction bases numbered 3, after V lost 6 bases and J lost 2 bases. The CDR3 sequence is 14 residues long. The CDR3 sequence is CASSAGQGNQPQHF. The CDR3 DNA reads TGTGCCAGCAGCGCGGGACAGGGCAATCAGCCCCAGCATTTT.

The rearrangement joins TRBV11-2 to TRBJ1-2; D not certain. This CDR3 comprises 14 residues. The ends were cut back, 0 bases at V and 6 bases at J, with 11 bases in the middle. In germline, CDR1 is SGHAT, CDR2 FQNNGV. Here the CDR3 reads CASSLDRFSNGYTF. The CDR3 DNA reads as TGTGCCAGCAGCTTAGATAGGTTCAGTAATGGCTACACCTTC.

The chain employs TRBV7-9 and TRBJ1-4; D uncertain. Trimming cost V 4 bases and J 4 bases, with 16 bases left between them. CDR3 length equals 16 residues. Germline V CDR1 and CDR2: SEHNR, FQNEAQ (reference sequence). CDR3 in amino acids: CASSSRNRGLNEKLFF. CDR3 nucleotides: TGTGCCAGCAGCTCACGAAACCGCGGGCTTAATGAAAAACTGTTTTTT.

J is TRBJ1-1 and V is TRBV11-3, with D possibly TRBD1 on 6 matching bases. V was clipped by 3 bases and J by 5 bases, with 13 bases between them. The CDR3 length is 14 residues. Per the germline V gene, CDR1 is SGHNT and CDR2 is YENEEA. In DNA, the CDR3 is TGTGCCAGCAGCTTCTTTAGGGGACAAACTGAAGCTTTCTTT. This encodes CASSFFRGQTEAFF.

This chain uses TRBV5-8 with TRBJ1-4; tentative D call: TRBD1 (5 bases). The CDR3 spans 18 residues. Germline V gene data show CDR1 as SGHTS and CDR2 as YDEGEE. The V gene lost 0 bases and the J gene lost 3 bases, with 18 bases spanning the gap. In DNA, the CDR3 is TGTGCCAGCAGCTTGGACTTGGGGGGGGTACGGGCTAATGAAAAACTGTTTTTT. Its translation is CASSLDLGGVRANEKLFF.

This clone was seen a few times. For the CDR3, the DNA is TGTGCCAGCAGCTTAATTGAGCCAGGCGAGCAGTACTTC. Translated, it gives CASSLIEPGEQYF. The V and J genes are TRBV7-9 and TRBJ2-7, with D unresolved. Germline V CDR1 and CDR2: SEHNR, FQNEAQ (reference sequence). CDR3 size: 13 residues. Trimming pared 2 bases from V and 6 bases from J, leaving 11 bases between.

This chain uses TRBV25-1 with TRBJ2-1; D tentatively fits TRBD1 or TRBD2 (6 bases each). The germline V gene encodes CDR1 MGHDK and CDR2 SYGVNS. This CDR3 comprises 17 residues. V lost 6 bases, J lost 8 bases, and 26 bases lay in between. The CDR3 nucleotides read TGTGCCAGCAGCGGGGGCCTAGGAGATCCCCGGGCACATGAGCAGTTCTTC. Its protein is CASSGGLGDPRAHEQFF.

CDR3 loop: CASERAGDTQYF. The CDR3 DNA follows: TGTGCCAGCGAGAGGGCAGGGGATACGCAGTATTTT. V gene TRBV6-5 combines with J gene TRBJ2-3; D is tentatively TRBD1 or TRBD2 (5 bases each). The CDR3 runs to 12 residues. Trimming took 8 bases from V and 6 from J, leaving 12 bases between them. CDR1 is MNHEY, CDR2 SVGAGI, per germline.

The CDR3, as DNA: TGTGCCAGCAGCTCGGACAGGGACTATGGCTACACCTTC. Translation gives CASSSDRDYGYTF. This chain joins TRBV5-4 and TRBJ1-2; 8 bases are a match to TRBD1. The CDR3 is 13 amino acids. Germline V gives CDR1 SGHNT, CDR2 YYREEE (reference sequence). V lost 3 bases to trimming and J lost 3 bases; unmatched junction nucleotides: 1.

The J gene is TRBJ2-3, the V gene TRBV5-1; 9 bases align to TRBD2. The germline CDR1 and CDR2 sequences are SGHRS and YFSETQ. This CDR3 has 15 amino acids. V lost 4 bases to trimming and J lost 1 base; unmatched junction nucleotides: 4. The CDR3: CASSARTSGTDTQYF. The CDR3 bases are TGCGCCAGCAGCGCGCGGACTAGCGGCACAGATACGCAGTATTTT.

A single count supports this clone. The CDR3 ends on some other residue instead of the conserved phenylalanine or tryptophan, so this is likely a read error. The V and J genes are TRBV6-5 and TRBJ2-7, with D unresolved. The CDR3 covers 13 residues. Per germline, CDR1 MNHEY and CDR2 SVGAGI. The germline V and J ends were trimmed by 2 bases and 4 bases, with 9 bases remaining between them. Written as DNA, the CDR3 is TGTGCCAGCAGTTACCAAAGGTGGTACGAGCAGTACCTC. This encodes CASSYQRWYEQYL.

The rearrangement links TRBV14 to TRBJ1-2, with 7 bases lining up with TRBD1. Trimming took 1 base from V and 8 from J; bases not matched to a gene: 16. This CDR3 region has 17 residues. CDR1 and CDR2 from the germline V gene are SGHDN and FVKESK. In DNA form, the CDR3 reads TGTGCCAGCAGCCAAGTCGGCGGACAGGCCTCTACTAGGGGCTACACCTTC. Translation: CASSQVGGQASTRGYTF.

This chain connects TRBV5-4 to TRBJ2-1; maybe TRBD2 (5 bases). The CDR3 is 16 residues long. Trimming took off 1 base at V and 3 bases at J, with 14 bases between the two ends. Per the germline V gene, CDR1 is SGHNT and CDR2 is YYREEE (reference sequence). CDR3 sequence reads: CASSLRLHRDYNEQFF. The CDR3 DNA sequence: TGTGCCAGCAGCTTGAGACTACATCGAGACTACAATGAGCAGTTCTTC.

The rearrangement links TRBV24-1 to TRBJ1-5, with D possibly matching TRBD1 (5 bases). Germline assignment: CDR1 KGHDR and CDR2 SFDVKD. The CDR3 consists of 14 residues. V lost 0 bases and J 4 bases, leaving 6 bases between the germline ends. CDR3 sequence (DNA): TGTGCCACCAGTGATTTGTGGGGGAATCAGCCCCAGCATTTT. It encodes CATSDLWGNQPQHF.

A few counts support this clone. The chain joins TRBV5-4 to TRBJ1-1; no clear D. Germline lookup yields CDR1 SGHNT and CDR2 YYREEE (reference sequence). The V end lost 2 bases, the J end lost 7 bases, and 6 bases lay between the germline ends. The CDR3 spans 11 residues. CDR3 DNA sequence: TGTGCCAGCAGCTTAGGCGTTGAAGCTTTCTTT. It encodes CASSLGVEAFF.

The gene calls are TRBV7-2 and TRBJ1-1; D possibly corresponds to TRBD1 (5 bases). Deletions cut 1 base from V and 2 bases from J, with 11 bases between. CDR3 length: 15 residues. Germline assignment: CDR1 SGHTA and CDR2 FQGNSA. The CDR3 nucleotides read TGTGCCAGCAGCTTAGGGGGCGGGGGTAACACTGAAGCTTTCTTT. Translating it yields CASSLGGGGNTEAFF.

The rearrangement uses TRBV9 and TRBJ2-7; a weak D match, TRBD1 (6 bases). Trimming shortened V by 3 bases and J by 3 bases, and 13 bases separated the two germline ends. Germline assignment: CDR1 SGDLS and CDR2 YYNGEE. The CDR3 is made up of 14 amino acids. The CDR3 region is CASSAPDSIYEQYF. The CDR3 DNA follows: TGTGCCAGCAGCGCACCGGACAGTATCTACGAGCAGTACTTC.

The rearrangement uses TRBV19 and TRBJ1-5, with D tentatively TRBD1 (6 bases). Germline lookup yields CDR1 LNHDA and CDR2 SQIVND (reference sequence). V was pared by 6 bases and J by 7 bases, with 22 bases between. This CDR3 comprises 16 residues. The CDR3 loop is CASRPGEGGGRQPQHF. Written as DNA, the CDR3 is TGTGCCAGTAGACCCGGGGAGGGAGGGGGAAGACAGCCCCAGCATTTT.

In the case of this clone: Relative to the germline gene, one junction end is altered; a read error may explain this. The chain links TRBV7-7 to TRBJ2-2, with TRBD2 identical over 7 bases. There are 16 residues in the CDR3. Germline lookup yields CDR1 SSHAT and CDR2 FNYEAQ (reference sequence). The CDR3 is CASSLAGGSDTGELFF. CDR3 nucleotides: TGTGCTAGCAGCTTAGCAGGCGGGAGTGACACCGGGGAGCTGTTTTTT.